The 2 T cell receptor beta chains given below trace back to one sample, sequenced in a study of control samples from healthy donors and cancer patients. This table comes from immunoSEQ multiplex PCR, and its TCRdb copy is limited to in-frame clones, with some not included. The sample carries approximately 86,000 clones, over 75% recorded once. Source material: blood. Source of these receptors: a woman in her 40s in good health.

This clone has a handful of counts. The rearrangement links TRBV24-1 to TRBJ1-4, with a weak D call TRBD1 (6 bases). The V gene's germline CDR1 is KGHDR and CDR2 SFDVKD. The CDR3 covers 15 residues. V was shortened by 3 bases and J by 8 bases, with 15 bases between the two germline ends. The CDR3 sequence is CATSDARTAGEKLFF. CDR3 bases: TGTGCCACCAGTGATGCCCGGACAGCCGGGGAAAAACTGTTTTTT.

This chain's CDR3 is CASSPGLAGGPETQYF. CDR3 bases: TGTGCCAGCAGCCCCGGACTAGCGGGGGGGCCAGAGACCCAGTACTTC. J is TRBJ2-5 and V is TRBV11-3; 15 bases map to TRBD2. Germline loops: CDR1 SGHNT, CDR2 YENEEA. The CDR3 length is 16 residues. Unmatched junction bases numbered 5, after V lost 5 bases and J lost 4 bases. Drawing the rest from reference TRBV11-3 and TRBJ2-5, the complete variable domain is EAGVVQSPRYKIIEKKQPVAFWCNPISGHNTLYWYLQNLGQGPELLIRYENEEAVDDSQLPKDRFSAERLKGVDSTLKIQPAELGDSAVYLCASSPGLAGGPETQYFGPGTRLLVL.